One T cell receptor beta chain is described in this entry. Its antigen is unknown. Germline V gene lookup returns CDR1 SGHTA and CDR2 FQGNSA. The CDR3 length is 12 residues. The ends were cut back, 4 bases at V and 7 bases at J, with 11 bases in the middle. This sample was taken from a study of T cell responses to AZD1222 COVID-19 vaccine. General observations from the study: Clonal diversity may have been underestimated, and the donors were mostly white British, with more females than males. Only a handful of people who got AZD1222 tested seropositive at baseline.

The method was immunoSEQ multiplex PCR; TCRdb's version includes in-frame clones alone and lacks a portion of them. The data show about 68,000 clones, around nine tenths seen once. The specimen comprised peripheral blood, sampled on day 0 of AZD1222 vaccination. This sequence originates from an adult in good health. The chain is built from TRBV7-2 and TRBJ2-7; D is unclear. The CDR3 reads CASSSPGTEQYF. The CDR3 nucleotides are TGTGCCAGCAGCTCTCCGGGTACTGAGCAGTACTTC.